This TCR beta chain was recovered during a study of blood T cell repertoires in COVID-19. Study-wide context: PBMCs, B-cell-depleted T cells, or T cells provided the cDNA or gDNA that made up the material.

Germline values: CDR1 SGHDT, CDR2 YYEEEE. With 0 bases removed from V and 1 base from J, the gap between germline ends came to 13 bases. The CDR3 sequence is 17 residues long. Per the original methods: Counts of nucleated cells, estimated from reference gene primer amplification, were obtained. Profiled with immunoSEQ multiplex PCR; TCRdb holds only in-frame clones, not every one. V, J and clone size are taken as reported in that table, and D and trimming were inferred from the DNA itself. The sample has 110,000 to 150,000 clones, 78% seen once. In terms of age and location, participants ranged from roughly 18 to 95 years and lived in about two dozen US areas. Grouping used clinical history reported by participants in a survey and questionnaire.

The origin of this receptor is a woman aged 45 to 65 who had recovered from COVID-19. This chain joins TRBV5-6 and TRBJ1-4, with TRBD1 as a possible D gene (6 bases). The sample consisted of PBMCs or T cells enriched from blood (not recorded which). DNA for the CDR3: TGTGCCAGCAGCTTGGTGGTAGAACAGGGAACTAATGAAAAACTGTTTTTT. As protein: CASSLVVEQGTNEKLFF.